This TCR beta chain was documented in a study of cytomegalovirus exposure and HLA in healthy donors. The CDR3 runs to 19 residues. Trimming removed 6 bases from V and 5 bases from J; junction bases left unmatched: 20. Germline V lookup: CDR1 SGHNT, CDR2 YYREEE (reference sequence). Study observations and caveats: An apparent linkage of common viral pathogens to several of the most significant clusters emerged in a later analysis.

The PCR used 60 Vbeta and 13 Jbeta primers. Using immunoSEQ multiplex PCR, the repertoire was profiled, and TCRdb retains in-frame clones only, with some absent. The table has around 220,000 clones, 75% to 80% seen once. To note about this clone: Its target is not known.

The sample was PBMCs. The rearrangement links TRBV5-4 to TRBJ2-3; the match to TRBD2 covers 11 bases. This receptor was identified in a man between 18 and 29 years old in good health and CMV-seronegative. CDR3 sequence reads: CASILRGILSGRAEDTQYF. CDR3 nucleotide sequence: TGTGCCAGCATACTTAGGGGGATCCTTAGCGGGAGGGCGGAAGATACGCAGTATTTT.